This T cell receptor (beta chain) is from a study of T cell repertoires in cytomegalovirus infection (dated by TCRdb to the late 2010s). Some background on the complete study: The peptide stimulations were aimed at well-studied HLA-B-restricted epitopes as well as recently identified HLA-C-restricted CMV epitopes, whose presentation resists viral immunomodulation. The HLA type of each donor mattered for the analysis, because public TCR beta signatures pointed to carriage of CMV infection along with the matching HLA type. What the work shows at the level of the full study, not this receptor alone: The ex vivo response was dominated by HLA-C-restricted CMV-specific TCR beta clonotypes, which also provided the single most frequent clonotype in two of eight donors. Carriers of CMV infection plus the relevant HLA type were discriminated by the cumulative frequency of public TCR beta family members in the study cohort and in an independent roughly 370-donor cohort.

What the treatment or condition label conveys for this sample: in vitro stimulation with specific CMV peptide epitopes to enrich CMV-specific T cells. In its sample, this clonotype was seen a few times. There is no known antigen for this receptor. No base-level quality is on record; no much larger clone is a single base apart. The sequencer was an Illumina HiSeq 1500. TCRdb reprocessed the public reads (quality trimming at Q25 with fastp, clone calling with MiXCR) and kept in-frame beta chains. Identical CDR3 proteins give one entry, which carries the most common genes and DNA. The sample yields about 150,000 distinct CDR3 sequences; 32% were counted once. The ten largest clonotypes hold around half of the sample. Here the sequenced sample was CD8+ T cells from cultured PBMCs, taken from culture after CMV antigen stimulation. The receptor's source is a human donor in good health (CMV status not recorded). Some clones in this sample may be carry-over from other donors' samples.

CDR3 reads: CASSQQGATEAFF. Here is the DNA: TGTGCCAGCAGCCAACAGGGGGCCACTGAAGCTTTCTTT. The chain is made from TRBV12-3 or TRBV12-4 and TRBJ1-1; TRBD1 aligns with 9 central bases. From its cysteine to its phenylalanine, the CDR3 spans 13 amino acids. Left in the record is the CDR3 DNA by itself, 39 bases read in frame from the first base. Relative to germline, V is missing 6 bases and J is missing 4 bases, with 3 bases of the junction outside any gene match.